The 13 T cell receptor beta chains in this list originate from one sample, sequenced in a study of neurological immune-mediated disorders. MiXCR was run by TCRdb on the 5' RACE reads, yielding one entry per CDR3 protein. The sample includes about 30,000 distinct CDR3 sequences, about 6% of them seen just once. Sequenced sample: CD4+ T cells from blood. The receptors here all came from a woman aged 50 to 60 in good health.

This chain uses TRBV10-2 with TRBJ2-2, with TRBD2 as a possible D gene (6 bases). This CDR3 comprises 13 residues. Germline V gene sequence: CDR1 WSHSY, CDR2 SAAADI. V was pared by 6 bases and J by 5 bases, with 10 bases between. The CDR3 DNA reads TGCGCCAGCAGGGAGGGTAATACCGGGGAGCTGTTTTTT. Translating gives CASREGNTGELFF.

This clonotype was counted at least ten times. The chain uses TRBV5-1 and TRBJ2-2, with D tentatively TRBD1 (5 bases). Germline CDR1 is SGHRS and CDR2 is YFSETQ. There are 19 residues in the CDR3. The V end was cut by 0 bases, the J end by 1 base, with 19 bases between. CDR3 region: CASSLARPGVRENTGELFF. CDR3 bases: TGCGCCAGCAGCTTGGCCCGACCTGGTGTCAGGGAGAACACCGGGGAGCTGTTTTTT. Using reference TRBV5-1 and TRBJ2-2 for the parts outside the CDR3, the full variable domain is KAGVTQTPRYLIKTRGQQVTLSCSPISGHRSVSWYQQTPGQGLQFLFEYFSETQRNKGNFPGRFSGRQFSNSRSEMNVSTLELGDSALYLCASSLARPGVRENTGELFFGEGSRLTVL.

Many counts were recorded for this clonotype. The CDR3 here is CSASSGRGPGELFF. The CDR3 nucleotides read TGCAGTGCTAGTAGCGGGAGGGGGCCCGGGGAGCTGTTTTTT. V gene TRBV20-1 combines with J gene TRBJ2-2; 11 bases are a match to TRBD2. From germline, CDR1 is DFQATT and CDR2 SNEGSKA (reference sequence). The CDR3 runs 14 residues. Losses at the gene ends were 3 bases for V and 6 bases for J; bases not matched to a gene: 3.

This clonotype is medium-sized (0.01 to 0.1%). The chain recombines TRBV5-6 with TRBJ2-6; a weak D match, TRBD1 (5 bases). CDR3 length: 15 amino acids. Trimming pared 4 bases from V and 2 bases from J, leaving 10 bases between. From germline, CDR1 is SGHDT and CDR2 YYEEEE. CDR3 in DNA: TGTGCCAGCAGCCTCCAGGGCCCTGGGGCCAACGTCCTGACTTTC. This gives the protein CASSLQGPGANVLTF.

This clonotype has ten or more counts. This chain connects TRBV6-5 to TRBJ1-6; 7 nucleotides line up with TRBD1. Unmatched junction bases numbered 4, after V lost 0 bases and J lost 2 bases. The germline V gene encodes CDR1 MNHEY and CDR2 SVGAGI. The CDR3 is made up of 17 amino acids. The CDR3 loop reads CASSYSADRAYNSPLHF. The CDR3 DNA reads as TGTGCCAGCAGTTACTCGGCAGACAGGGCCTATAATTCACCCCTCCACTTT.

The table lists this clonotype with many counts. The rearrangement links TRBV3-1 to TRBJ2-4; D is perhaps TRBD1 (6 bases). The V gene's germline CDR1 is LGHDT and CDR2 YNNKEL (reference sequence). V was cut by 8 bases and J by 0 bases, with 8 bases left in between. The CDR3 is 13 residues long. In DNA form, the CDR3 reads TGTGCCAGCGGGGACAAAGCCAAAAACATTCAGTACTTC. It encodes CASGDKAKNIQYF.

This clonotype was counted ten times or more. The chain recombines TRBV20-1 with TRBJ1-1; D may be TRBD1 (5 bases). Germline V gene sequence: CDR1 DFQATT, CDR2 SNEGSKA (reference sequence). CDR3 length: 12 amino acids. Trimming cost V 8 bases and J 2 bases, with 12 bases left between them. DNA of the CDR3: TGCAGTCCAGGGCGGGCAAACACTGAAGCTTTCTTT. Its translation: CSPGRANTEAFF.

This clonotype was seen ten or more times. The chain carries TRBV5-1 and TRBJ2-3; TRBD1 agrees at 7 bases. Losses at the gene ends were 5 bases for V and 2 bases for J; bases not matched to a gene: 8. CDR1 is SGHRS, CDR2 YFSETQ, per germline. CDR3 length equals 15 residues. The DNA for the CDR3 is TGCGCCAGCAGGAAAGGGGACAGCCCCACAGATACGCAGTATTTT. Amino acids: CASRKGDSPTDTQYF.

There are many counts of this clonotype. The chain combines TRBV6-5 with TRBJ2-3; 11 bases fit TRBD2. The V segment lost 6 bases and the J segment 0 bases; nucleotides outside the gene matches: 8. The germline V gene encodes CDR1 MNHEY and CDR2 SVGAGI. CDR3 length: 17 amino acids. The CDR3 reads CASSTGLAGVSTDTQYF. In DNA, the CDR3 is TGTGCCAGCAGCACCGGACTAGCGGGTGTTAGCACAGATACGCAGTATTTT.

The table lists this clonotype with many counts. J is TRBJ2-7 and V is TRBV7-8; D possibly corresponds to TRBD1 (6 bases). The germline CDR1 and CDR2 sequences are SGHVS and FQNEAQ. Trimming stripped 4 bases from V and 2 bases from J, with 12 bases between. The CDR3 is made up of 14 amino acids. CDR3 nucleotides: TGTGCCAGCAGCTCTCCGGGACATACCTACGAGCAGTACTTC. This codes for CASSSPGHTYEQYF.

In this sample, this clonotype turned up many times. The genes are TRBV6-1 and TRBJ1-6; D may be TRBD1 (5 bases). Germline lookup yields CDR1 MNHNS and CDR2 SASEGT. CDR3 length: 15 amino acids. With 2 bases removed from V and 7 bases from J, the gap between germline ends came to 12 bases. The chain's CDR3 is CASSEWQGENSPLHF. The CDR3 DNA follows: TGTGCCAGCAGTGAATGGCAGGGAGAGAATTCACCCCTCCACTTT.

Relative to its sample, this clonotype is medium-sized. The rearrangement joins TRBV29-1 to TRBJ1-6; a possible D gene is TRBD1 (5 bases). V lost 4 bases and J lost 6, with 10 bases in between. Germline CDR1 SQVTM, CDR2 ANQGSEA. The CDR3 runs to 13 residues. CDR3 coding DNA: TGCAGCGTTGCGGGGGGATTTAATTCACCCCTCCACTTT. It specifies CSVAGGFNSPLHF.

This clonotype is categorized as medium-sized (0.01 to 0.1%). CDR3 sequence: CASNPTSGHEQFF. The CDR3 DNA follows: TGTGCCAGCAACCCGACTAGCGGCCATGAGCAGTTCTTC. The chain carries TRBV6-1 and TRBJ2-1; TRBD2 aligns across 9 bases. Losses at the gene ends were 7 bases for V and 8 bases for J; bases not matched to a gene: 6. The germline CDR1 and CDR2 sequences are MNHNS and SASEGT. This CDR3 is 13 amino acids long.